This T cell receptor (beta chain) was captured by sequencing in a study of vaccination effects on CD4 cells after COVID-19. ViraFEST assay sequencing came after antigen-specific CD4+ T cells were expanded with viral peptide pools. CD4+ T cell isolation took place after about 11 days of culture. Each participant received a vaccine that was either BNT162b2 or mRNA-1273, given as two doses. No vaccinee had earlier SARS-CoV-2 infection, and nucleocapsid antibodies were negative. Wells containing approximately 2 million PBMC each were cultured with about 9 IU/ml IL-2 and about 10 ug/ml peptides. Libraries were prepared by immunoSEQ multiplex PCR; TCRdb keeps only in-frame clonotypes and omits some of them. The table includes about 46,000 clones, about four fifths detected once. Study observations and caveats: Few convalescent patients and no early post-infection timepoints were included in the study. Marked clonal contraction of infection- and vaccine-induced clones was seen late after vaccination.

In regard to this clone: What it binds is unknown.

J was trimmed by 6 bases and V by 0 bases; bases with no gene match: 9. This CDR3 region has 16 residues. Germline values: CDR1 SEHNR, CDR2 FQNEAQ (reference sequence). The rearrangement joins TRBV7-9 to TRBJ1-2; TRBD1 agrees at 8 bases. Sequenced material: CD4+ T cells from PBMCs cultured with HCoV-OC43 spike peptides, taken after COVID-19 vaccination. Subset defined: HCoV-OC43 spike overlapping peptide pool stimulation. The source of this sequence is a human donor who received a COVID-19 vaccine. The CDR3 spells CASSLAGGQGNDGYTF. CDR3 bases: TGTGCCAGCAGCTTAGCCGGCGGACAGGGCAATGATGGCTACACCTTC.